Listed below are T cell receptor beta chains from one sample, sequenced in a study of human T cells and chemical hapten exposure. A single record per CDR3 protein comes from TCRdb applying MiXCR to the RACE reads. Of some 90,000 distinct CDR3 sequences listed, approximately 11% were seen once; the top ten hold 1.1%. The sequences come from whole blood, collected in connection with sensitization to the hapten diphenylcyclopropenone (DPC). The origin of the receptors is a woman aged 25 to 39 with alopecia areata. Some clones in this sample may be carry-over from other donors' samples. Both conserved end residues are part of each CDR3.

V	J	CDR3
TRBV7-2	TRBJ1-1	CASSYQYQGSTEAFF
TRBV20-1	TRBJ2-2	CSARLAGYRGGELFF
TRBV6-2/TRBV6-3	TRBJ1-1	CASSYSAFQAFF
TRBV7-6	TRBJ2-1	CASSLSYRGSSYNEQFF
TRBV7-9	TRBJ2-2	CASSRGQGFGELFF
TRBV28	TRBJ2-5	CASNPLAEYQETQYF
TRBV7-7	TRBJ2-2	CASSPVAGMNTGELFF
TRBV27	TRBJ2-2	CASSSRGSQGTGELFF
TRBV20-1	TRBJ2-5	CSARDPRETQYF
TRBV12-3/TRBV12-4	TRBJ1-1	CASSSRLGTEAFF
TRBV7-8	TRBJ2-2	CASSRQRNYPNTGELFF
TRBV7-2	TRBJ2-1	CASSRGTSNNEQFF
TRBV5-6	TRBJ1-5	CASIDPQPQHF
TRBV2	TRBJ1-4	CASRDKKTTGSNEKLFF
TRBV28	TRBJ2-5	CASRPTVQETQYF
TRBV19	TRBJ2-3	CASSITPSGGVTDTQYF
TRBV11-2	TRBJ1-2	CASSLSSYEKPYGYTF
TRBV12-3/TRBV12-4	TRBJ2-3	CASRKGGGWGEDTQYF
TRBV6-5	TRBJ2-2	CASSKDRGTTGELFF
TRBV7-2	TRBJ1-1	CASSLTSWGSWTEAFF
TRBV28	TRBJ1-5	CASSLTGGRVQPQHF
TRBV28	TRBJ1-5	CASSSPGAAVQPQHF
TRBV7-2	TRBJ2-3	CASSRIGEDTQYF
TRBV7-6	TRBJ2-2	CASSRPTMIGGTGELFF
TRBV10-2	TRBJ2-3	CASNSGTSGKSTDTQYF
TRBV5-1	TRBJ1-1	CASSPDRSLNTEAFF